The rows below give T cell receptor beta chains drawn from one sample of a study of T cells in Graves' hyperthyroidism and ophthalmopathy. One entry per CDR3 protein results from TCRdb running MiXCR on the multiplex PCR reads. Of around 350,000 distinct CDR3 sequences listed, around 25% are singletons. The sample was blood. Every receptor here comes from a man aged 50-59 years with Graves' hyperthyroidism. The CDR3 runs from the conserved cysteine through the conserved F or W. A D gene is named only where the DNA matches it firmly. Part of the rows lack a size; the others show once, few, many or a class for expanded clones.

clone_size j_call v_call d_call cdr3_nt cdr3_aa
few TRBJ1-2 TRBV5-1 TRBD1 TGCGCCAGCAGCTTGGGCAGGGGGCAGGGCTACACCTTC CASSLGRGQGYTF
. TRBJ2-1 TRBV28 TRBD2 TGTGCCAGCAGTTTTCCACCGGGACTAGCGGGAGGGCCAAGGAGTCGGAATGAGCAGTTCTTC CASSFPPGLAGGPRSRNEQFF
few TRBJ2-1 TRBV3-1 . TGTGCCAGCAGCGCCCGACTAAAGGGGTCTACTGAGCAGTTCTTC CASSARLKGSTEQFF
few TRBJ2-1 TRBV5-1 TRBD1 TGCGCCAGCAGCTCAGGGGGCGCGATGGATGAGCAGTTCTTC CASSSGGAMDEQFF
. TRBJ2-5 TRBV12-3/TRBV12-4 . TGTGCCAGCAGTTACGCGCGAGGACAAGAGACCCAGTACTTC CASSYARGQETQYF
. TRBJ1-6 TRBV19 TRBD1 TGTGCCAGTAGTCCCAAGACAGGGGTCAATTCACCCCTCCACTTT CASSPKTGVNSPLHF
few TRBJ2-2 TRBV28 . TGTGCCAGCTTTGCAGGGCACGACACCGGGGAGCTGTTTTTT CASFAGHDTGELFF
few TRBJ2-1 TRBV28 TRBD2 TGTGCCAGCATCGGGACTAGCTATTACAATGAGCAGTTCTTC CASIGTSYYNEQFF
few TRBJ1-2 TRBV6-1 . TGTGCCACTCTCGGCAGGGACCATGGCTACACCTTC CATLGRDHGYTF
many TRBJ2-1 TRBV3-1 TRBD2 TGTGCCAGCAGCCAAGGGGGACTAGCGGGAAGAAATGAGCAGTTCTTC CASSQGGLAGRNEQFF
few TRBJ2-5 TRBV28 TRBD1 TGTGCCAGCAGCCAGGGACAGCGGGAGACCCAGTACTTC CASSQGQRETQYF
. TRBJ2-3 TRBV27 TRBD1 TGTGCCAGCAGTTACTCAGGGACAGGGATCACAGATACGCAGTATTTT CASSYSGTGITDTQYF
. TRBJ1-1 TRBV7-3 . TGTGCCAGCAGCTTTGGGGCGTTCACTGAAGCTTTCTTT CASSFGAFTEAFF
many TRBJ1-5 TRBV28 . TGTGCCAGCAGTTTAGGAACAACTAGCAATCAGCCCCAGCATTTT CASSLGTTSNQPQHF
many TRBJ2-7 TRBV12-3/TRBV12-4 TRBD2 TGTGCCAGCAGTTTAACCGGTTCTTGGACTAGCGGAGCCTACGAGCAGTACTTC CASSLTGSWTSGAYEQYF
. TRBJ1-5 TRBV19 . TGTGCCAGTAGCTTAGGACACCTCTATAGCAATCAGCCCCAGCATTTT CASSLGHLYSNQPQHF
. TRBJ2-7 TRBV19 . TGTGCCAGTAGGAAGGGAAACGAGCAGTACTTC CASRKGNEQYF
once TRBJ2-2 TRBV3-1 TRBD2 TGTGCCAGCAGCCAAGGATTGACTAGCGGGAACACCGGGGAGCTGTTTTTT CASSQGLTSGNTGELFF
. TRBJ1-1 TRBV4-1 . TGCGCCAGCAGCCAAACAGAAAGGAACACTGAAGCTTTCTTT CASSQTERNTEAFF
. TRBJ2-1 TRBV7-9 . TGTGCCAGCAGCTTAGCCATCGCGGAGTTCTTC CASSLAIAEFF
. TRBJ2-7 TRBV6-5 . TGTGCCAGCAGTTACGGCAGGGGAGGATCCGAGCAGTACTTC CASSYGRGGSEQYF
many TRBJ2-3 TRBV12-3/TRBV12-4 TRBD1 TGTGCCAGCAGTTTGCCTCCCGGACAGGGAACAGATACGCAGTATTTT CASSLPPGQGTDTQYF
. TRBJ2-1 TRBV15 TRBD2 TGTGCCACCAGCAGCCGACTAGCGGTCCAAGAGACCCAGTTCTTC CATSSRLAVQETQFF
. TRBJ2-1 TRBV5-1 TRBD2 TGCGCCAGCAGCTTTGGGGACAGGGGACTAGCGGGGATCTACAATGAGCAGTTCTTC CASSFGDRGLAGIYNEQFF
. TRBJ2-7 TRBV30 . TGTGCCTGGAGTGTGGGGAACGGGGCGGCCTACGAGCAGTACTTC CAWSVGNGAAYEQYF
. TRBJ2-1 TRBV3-1 TRBD2 TGTGCCAGCAGCCCCCTCCCCTCTCTAGCGGGAGGAACCGCTGAGCAGTTCTTC CASSPLPSLAGGTAEQFF
many TRBJ2-1 TRBV7-9 TRBD2 TGTGCCAGCAGCATTAGCGGGACGAGCTCCTACAATGAGCAGTTCTTC CASSISGTSSYNEQFF
many TRBJ2-1 TRBV28 TRBD1 TGTGCCAGCACCGCATCTTATGGACAGGGAGGCTACAATGAGCAGTTCTTC CASTASYGQGGYNEQFF
many TRBJ2-7 TRBV12-3/TRBV12-4 TRBD2 TGTGCCAGCAGTTCAATGACTAGCGGGGTTAACGAGCAGTACTTC CASSSMTSGVNEQYF
many TRBJ2-1 TRBV12-3/TRBV12-4 . TGTGCCAGCAGTTTAGGGCAGGGCCGTGCCAATGAGCAGTTCTTC CASSLGQGRANEQFF
. TRBJ2-3 TRBV10-3 TRBD2 TGTGCCATCAGTGAGTCCCCTAGCGGCGGCACAGATACGCAGTATTTT CAISESPSGGTDTQYF
. TRBJ2-1 TRBV11-2 . TGTGCCAGCAGCAATAGGGGGCGCGGGGGCAATGAGCAGTTCTTC CASSNRGRGGNEQFF
. TRBJ1-6 TRBV28 . TGTGCCAGCAGCCGCACGGGAGCACCAAATTCACCCCTCCACTTT CASSRTGAPNSPLHF
few TRBJ2-3 TRBV6-1 TRBD2 TGTGCCAGCAGTTACCCCCGACTAGCGGGAGTAACAGATACGCAGTATTTT CASSYPRLAGVTDTQYF
. TRBJ1-2 TRBV5-1 . TGCGCCAGCAGCTTGGCCCCCTGGGGGGGATCGGGTGGCTACACCTTC CASSLAPWGGSGGYTF
many TRBJ2-1 TRBV3-1 TRBD2 TGTGCCAGCAGCCAAGAGGGGCTAGCGGGGTACAATGAGCAGTTCTTC CASSQEGLAGYNEQFF
. TRBJ1-1 TRBV4-1 . TGCGCCAGCAGCCAAGAGGGGCTCGGTTATGGGCTGAACACTGAAGCTTTCTTT CASSQEGLGYGLNTEAFF
few TRBJ2-3 TRBV6-1 . TGTGCCAGCGGGTTAGGCACAGATACGCAGTATTTT CASGLGTDTQYF
. TRBJ1-5 TRBV5-1 TRBD1 TGCGCCAGCTCCTGGACAGGGTCCGATCAGCCCCAGCATTTT CASSWTGSDQPQHF
many TRBJ1-1 TRBV6-1 TRBD1 TGTGCCAGCAGGGACAGGGGGGAACTCGCTGAAGCTTTCTTT CASRDRGELAEAFF
many TRBJ1-4 TRBV28 . TGTGCCAGCAGTTTCGGGGGCATGGGTGAAAAACTGTTTTTT CASSFGGMGEKLFF
. TRBJ1-3 TRBV12-3/TRBV12-4 . TGTGCCAGTCGCTCGGTCAGTTTTTCTGGAAACACCATATATTTT CASRSVSFSGNTIYF
many TRBJ2-7 TRBV7-2 TRBD1 TGTGCCAGCAGCCCCGGGACAGGGCTGTACGAGCAGTACTTC CASSPGTGLYEQYF
. TRBJ1-1 TRBV30 . TGTGCCTGGAGTAGGGGACTGAGGAACACTGAAGCTTTCTTT CAWSRGLRNTEAFF
. TRBJ2-1 TRBV12-3/TRBV12-4 TRBD2 TGTGCCAGCATCCCTCGGGGGCTAGCGGGAGGTTCCTACAATGAGCAGTTCTTC CASIPRGLAGGSYNEQFF
. TRBJ2-7 TRBV18 . TGTGCCAGCTCACCAACCGGCGGCGGGCCCGGGGGCGAGCAGTACTTC CASSPTGGGPGGEQYF
. TRBJ1-2 TRBV9 . TGTGCCAGCAGCGTAGCTATGGCCGGCGGTGGCTACACCTTC CASSVAMAGGGYTF
few TRBJ2-3 TRBV7-2 TRBD1 TGTGCCAGCAGCTCCAGGACAGGGACCAAGTATTTT CASSSRTGTKYF
many TRBJ2-3 TRBV2 TRBD2 TGTGCCAGCAGTGTATCCAATAGCGGGAAAACCACAGATACGCAGTATTTT CASSVSNSGKTTDTQYF
. TRBJ1-5 TRBV6-1 . TGTGCCAGCACCAGATGGGGAGGAAATCAGCCCCAGCATTTT CASTRWGGNQPQHF